Below are 22 T cell receptor beta chains sequenced from a single sample in a study of blood T cell repertoires in COVID-19. The protocol was immunoSEQ multiplex PCR, while the TCRdb copy is restricted to in-frame clones and leaves out a portion. The sample includes about 25,000 clones, more than 75% seen only once; the top ten take approximately 7.5%. The material sequenced was peripheral blood. Receptors were obtained from a man between 50 and 59 years old with active COVID-19.

This chain uses TRBV5-1 with TRBJ2-2; D unresolved. In germline, CDR1 is SGHRS, CDR2 YFSETQ. CDR3 length equals 14 residues. V was shortened by 4 bases and J by 4 bases, with 11 bases between the two germline ends. The CDR3 is CASSQSIVTGELFF. The CDR3, as DNA: TGCGCCAGCAGCCAAAGCATAGTCACCGGGGAGCTGTTTTTT. Using reference TRBV5-1 and TRBJ2-2 for the parts outside the CDR3, the full variable domain is KAGVTQTPRYLIKTRGQQVTLSCSPISGHRSVSWYQQTPGQGLQFLFEYFSETQRNKGNFPGRFSGRQFSNSRSEMNVSTLELGDSALYLCASSQSIVTGELFFGEGSRLTVL.

The V and J genes are TRBV2 and TRBJ1-2; perhaps TRBD1 as D (5 bases). CDR3 length: 12 amino acids. The V end was cut by 9 bases, the J end by 5 bases, with 13 bases between. The germline gives CDR1 SNHLY, CDR2 FYNNEI. This CDR3 reads CARMREGYGYTF. In DNA, the CDR3 is TGTGCCAGGATGCGGGAGGGGTATGGCTACACCTTC.

The rearrangement joins TRBV2 to TRBJ1-1; D is uncertain. This CDR3 spans 12 amino acids. CDR1 and CDR2 (germline): SNHLY, FYNNEI. Trimming took off 7 bases at V and 7 bases at J, with 13 bases between the two ends. As DNA, the CDR3 is TGTGCCAGCACCGAGGGTGGGGTTGAAGCTTTCTTT. The encoded protein is CASTEGGVEAFF.

The sample holds a few counts of this clone. The chain is built from TRBV19 and TRBJ2-1; D is unclear. The germline V gene encodes CDR1 LNHDA and CDR2 SQIVND (reference sequence). V lost 1 base, J lost 7 bases, and 14 bases lay in between. The CDR3 consists of 15 residues. The CDR3 protein is CASSIGSASLNEQFF. The CDR3 coding sequence is TGTGCCAGTAGTATAGGTTCTGCGTCGTTGAATGAGCAGTTCTTC.

The chain has TRBV19 and TRBJ1-5, with 7 bases aligning to TRBD1. Germline loops: CDR1 LNHDA, CDR2 SQIVND (reference sequence). This CDR3 comprises 15 residues. Trimming cost V 7 bases and J 2 bases; bases outside gene matches: 8. CDR3 loop: CASTHVGTGNQPQHF. Written as DNA, the CDR3 is TGTGCCAGTACCCACGTCGGGACAGGCAATCAGCCCCAGCATTTT.

The J gene is TRBJ2-7, the V gene TRBV19; possible D gene TRBD2, 5 bases. V was shortened by 4 bases and J by 0 bases, with 16 bases between the two germline ends. Germline CDR1 and CDR2: LNHDA and SQIVND (reference sequence). This CDR3 has 16 amino acids. CDR3 amino acids: CASSRASRTFSYEQYV. CDR3 DNA sequence: TGTGCCAGTAGTAGGGCCTCGCGGACTTTCTCCTACGAGCAGTACGTC.

The CDR3 protein is CASSDRGVYGYTF. Written as DNA, the CDR3 is TGTGCCAGCAGTGACAGGGGTGTCTATGGCTACACCTTC. V is TRBV2 and J is TRBJ1-2; the D gene is possibly TRBD1 (6 bases). Between the trimmed V and J ends, which lost 3 bases and 4 bases, there was a span of 9 bases. The CDR3 is 13 amino acids. Germline CDR1 and CDR2: SNHLY and FYNNEI.

A single count supports this clone. The chain carries TRBV10-3 and TRBJ2-1; TRBD1 agrees at 11 bases. Germline CDR1 ENHRY, CDR2 SYGVKD. CDR3 length: 17 amino acids. After removal of 0 bases from V and 4 bases from J, the junction contained 5 bases not matched to a gene. This chain's CDR3 is CAISESRTGGLYNEQFF. CDR3 bases: TGTGCCATCAGTGAGTCGAGGACAGGGGGCCTGTACAATGAGCAGTTCTTC.

The gene calls are TRBV18 and TRBJ2-2, with a possible D match to TRBD1 (5 bases). From germline, CDR1 is KGHSH and CDR2 LQKENI. The length of the CDR3 is 14 residues. The V end was cut by 6 bases, the J end by 1 base, with 9 bases between. The CDR3 here is CASSRDRNTGELFF. DNA of the CDR3: TGTGCCAGCTCCAGAGACAGGAACACCGGGGAGCTGTTTTTT.

The genes are TRBV7-9 and TRBJ1-2, with 9 bases aligning to TRBD1. Germline V CDR1 and CDR2: SEHNR, FQNEAQ (reference sequence). The CDR3 contains 14 residues. J was trimmed by 3 bases and V by 5 bases; bases with no gene match: 4. The CDR3 coding sequence is TGTGCCAGCAGCCCCGACAGGGGGTACTATGGCTACACCTTC. It codes for CASSPDRGYYGYTF.

This chain connects TRBV11-2 to TRBJ1-5, with D tentatively TRBD1 (6 bases). V gave up 1 base and J gave up 4 bases, with 8 bases separating them. CDR1 and CDR2 (germline): SGHAT, FQNNGV. The CDR3 contains 14 residues. The CDR3 loop is CASSLGQVNQPQHF. The CDR3, as DNA: TGTGCCAGCAGCTTAGGACAGGTAAATCAGCCCCAGCATTTT.

This chain connects TRBV19 to TRBJ2-5, with TRBD2 as a possible D gene (5 bases). The CDR3 contains 14 residues. V was trimmed by 6 bases and J by 2 bases, leaving 13 bases between them. Germline lookup yields CDR1 LNHDA and CDR2 SQIVND (reference sequence). CDR3 amino acids: CASRGTGNQETQYF. CDR3 nucleotides: TGTGCCAGTAGAGGAACGGGAAATCAAGAGACCCAGTACTTC.

This clone came up a few times. The chain joins TRBV19 to TRBJ1-3, with 7 bases lining up with TRBD1. CDR1 and CDR2 (germline): LNHDA, SQIVND (reference sequence). The CDR3 sequence is 14 residues long. The ends lost 5 bases at V and 3 bases at J; junction bases unmatched: 4. The CDR3 sequence is CASSSGQLGNTIYF. The CDR3 DNA follows: TGTGCCAGTAGTTCGGGACAGCTTGGAAACACCATATATTTT.

The chain combines TRBV10-3 with TRBJ1-1; D is unclear. Germline loops: CDR1 ENHRY, CDR2 SYGVKD. The CDR3 totals 12 residues. V lost 6 bases, J lost 1 base, and 6 bases lay in between. The CDR3 reads CAIRRQNTEAFF. The CDR3 DNA is TGTGCCATCAGACGACAGAACACTGAAGCTTTCTTT.

J is TRBJ2-3 and V is TRBV5-4, with D tentatively TRBD2 (6 bases). V lost 6 bases and J 6 bases, leaving 20 bases between the germline ends. This CDR3 contains 15 residues. Per germline, CDR1 SGHNT and CDR2 YYREEE (reference sequence). CDR3 loop: CASTARTGGRDTQYF. As DNA, the CDR3 is TGTGCCAGCACCGCCCGAACCGGGGGAAGGGATACGCAGTATTTT.

The chain is built from TRBV6-2 or TRBV6-3 and TRBJ2-7; 7 bases map to TRBD1. In germline, CDR1 is MNHEY, CDR2 SVGEGT. The ends lost 3 bases at V and 3 bases at J; junction bases unmatched: 8. This CDR3 comprises 15 residues. The CDR3 sequence is CASSYHPYRGYEQYV. CDR3 bases: TGTGCCAGCAGTTATCATCCATACAGGGGCTACGAGCAGTACGTC.

The chain links TRBV7-9 to TRBJ1-5; TRBD1 is a possible D gene (5 bases). The V gene's germline CDR1 is SEHNR and CDR2 FQNEAQ (reference sequence). Trimming pared 0 bases from V and 1 base from J, leaving 10 bases between. The CDR3 is made up of 16 amino acids. The CDR3 region is CASSLAATVSNQPQHF. The CDR3 bases are TGTGCCAGCAGCTTAGCAGCGACAGTAAGCAATCAGCCCCAGCATTTT.

The chain couples TRBV28 to TRBJ1-4, with 9 nucleotides matching TRBD1. Germline CDR1 and CDR2: MDHEN and SYDVKM. This CDR3 contains 15 residues. Trimming cost V 6 bases and J 4 bases; bases outside gene matches: 6. For the CDR3, the DNA is TGTGCCAGCAGCAAAGGACAGGGGAGTAATGAAAAACTGTTTTTT. Translating gives CASSKGQGSNEKLFF.

The V call is TRBV4-2, the J call TRBJ1-5, with 8 bases lining up with TRBD1. Losses at the gene ends were 0 bases for V and 6 bases for J; bases not matched to a gene: 7. Per germline, CDR1 LGHNA and CDR2 YNFKEQ. The CDR3 is 16 residues long. The CDR3 sequence: CASSQEMDRVGQPQHF. The DNA for the CDR3 is TGTGCCAGCAGCCAAGAAATGGACAGGGTCGGTCAGCCCCAGCATTTT.

The chain uses TRBV5-4 and TRBJ2-3; 9 bases map to TRBD2. The CDR3 is 15 residues long. Germline V gene sequence: CDR1 SGHNT, CDR2 YYREEE (reference sequence). Unmatched junction bases numbered 5, after V lost 2 bases and J lost 4 bases. Written as DNA, the CDR3 is TGTGCCAGCAGCTTCGCGGGGGGGCCCGCAGATACGCAGTATTTT. Amino acid sequence: CASSFAGGPADTQYF.

V and J are TRBV4-1 and TRBJ1-1; no clear D gene. CDR3 length: 14 amino acids. Germline CDR1 reads MGHRA; CDR2 reads YSYEKL. V shed 0 bases and J shed 5 bases, with 10 bases lying between them. CDR3 nucleotide sequence: TGCGCCAGCAGCCAAGAGTCCCGGAGGACTGAAGCTTTCTTT. The encoded protein is CASSQESRRTEAFF.

The gene calls are TRBV28 and TRBJ2-7; D is unclear. Germline CDR1 MDHEN, CDR2 SYDVKM. Trimming stripped 2 bases from V and 6 bases from J, with 5 bases between. The CDR3 runs to 11 residues. The CDR3 DNA reads as TGTGCCAGCAGTTTAGCTATCGAGCAGTACTTC. Translation gives CASSLAIEQYF.